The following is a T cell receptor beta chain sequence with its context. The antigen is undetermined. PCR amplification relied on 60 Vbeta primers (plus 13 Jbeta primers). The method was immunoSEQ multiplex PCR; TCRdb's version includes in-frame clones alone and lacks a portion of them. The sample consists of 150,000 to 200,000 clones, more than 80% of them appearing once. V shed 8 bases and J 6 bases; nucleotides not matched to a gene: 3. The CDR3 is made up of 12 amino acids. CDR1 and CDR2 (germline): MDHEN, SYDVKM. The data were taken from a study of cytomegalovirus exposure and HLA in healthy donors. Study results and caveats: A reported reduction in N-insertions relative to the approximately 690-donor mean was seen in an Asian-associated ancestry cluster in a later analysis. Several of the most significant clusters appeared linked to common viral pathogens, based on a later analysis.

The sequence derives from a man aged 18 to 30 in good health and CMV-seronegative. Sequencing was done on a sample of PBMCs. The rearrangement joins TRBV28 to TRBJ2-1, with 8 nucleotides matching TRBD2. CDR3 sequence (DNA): TGTGCCAGCGTAGCGGGATTCAATGAGCAGTTCTTC. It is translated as CASVAGFNEQFF.